Listed here are 15 T cell receptor beta chains from one sample, sequenced in a study of graft-versus-host responses after intestinal transplantation. The data were produced by immunoSEQ multiplex PCR, yet TCRdb's version contains in-frame clones alone and is incomplete. Counted here are under 95,000 clones, approximately 78% occurring once; the ten biggest clones make up 0.83%. For these TCRs, the target antigens are not known. The sequences come from unstimulated CD4+ T cells sorted from spleen or lymph node cells, collected before intestinal transplant. The source of these receptors is a human donor who received an intestinal transplant.

The chain combines TRBV19 with TRBJ1-5, with 7 bases matching TRBD1. CDR1 is LNHDA, CDR2 SQIVND, per germline (reference sequence). The CDR3 covers 15 residues. Germline trimming cut 3 bases from V and 4 bases from J; bases unmatched to any gene: 6. The CDR3, as DNA: TGTGCCAGTAGTATCGAGGGGGCTTCGAATCAGCCCCAGCATTTT. Translating it yields CASSIEGASNQPQHF.

The chain employs TRBV18 and TRBJ2-7, with TRBD2 matching 15 bases. The CDR3 consists of 15 residues. Per the germline V gene, CDR1 is KGHSH and CDR2 is LQKENI. V lost 6 bases and J lost 5; bases outside the gene matches: 5. CDR3 amino acids: CASSRGLAGGNEQYF. The CDR3 DNA follows: TGTGCCAGCTCCCGCGGACTAGCGGGAGGGAACGAGCAGTACTTC.

The rearrangement joins TRBV18 to TRBJ1-4; 7 bases line up with TRBD1. This CDR3 contains 14 residues. V dropped 8 bases and J dropped 0; count of bases not matched to a gene: 3. Germline CDR1 and CDR2: KGHSH and LQKENI. DNA of the CDR3: TGTGCCAGCGCCGGACAGGCAACTAATGAAAAACTGTTTTTT. It is translated as CASAGQATNEKLFF.

J is TRBJ2-7 and V is TRBV5-1; perhaps TRBD1 as D (6 bases). This CDR3 region has 14 residues. The germline V gene has CDR1 SGHRS and CDR2 YFSETQ. The V end lost 4 bases, the J end lost 6 bases, and 17 bases lay between the germline ends. CDR3 bases: TGCGCCAGCAGCCCGCAAACAGGGACGGGCGAGCAGTACTTC. Translating gives CASSPQTGTGEQYF.

This sequence joins TRBV6-5 and TRBJ2-7, with a possible D match to TRBD1 (5 bases). The CDR3 is 11 residues long. The V end was cut by 0 bases, the J end by 11 bases, with 8 bases between. Germline V gene lookup returns CDR1 MNHEY and CDR2 SVGAGI. This CDR3 is CASSYSGRKYF. Written as DNA, the CDR3 is TGTGCCAGCAGTTACTCGGGGCGGAAGTACTTC.

This clone occurred a few times. The chain couples TRBV2 to TRBJ2-7; D perhaps matches TRBD2 (5 bases). V was shortened by 1 base and J by 1 base, with 8 bases between the two germline ends. Per germline, CDR1 SNHLY and CDR2 FYNNEI. The CDR3 spans 14 residues. The CDR3 DNA sequence: TGTGCCAGCAGTGAAGAACTAGGTTCCTACGAGCAGTACTTC. This gives the protein CASSEELGSYEQYF.

The chain carries TRBV5-1 and TRBJ2-5; TRBD2 matches 11 bases. The CDR3 extends over 16 amino acids. After removal of 0 bases from V and 5 bases from J, the junction contained 6 bases not matched to a gene. Germline V gene sequence: CDR1 SGHRS, CDR2 YFSETQ. This chain's CDR3 is CASSLDASGGTETQYF. The CDR3 coding sequence is TGCGCCAGCAGCTTGGATGCTAGCGGGGGGACGGAGACCCAGTACTTC. Supplemented by reference TRBV5-1 and TRBJ2-5, the full variable domain reads KAGVTQTPRYLIKTRGQQVTLSCSPISGHRSVSWYQQTPGQGLQFLFEYFSETQRNKGNFPGRFSGRQFSNSRSEMNVSTLELGDSALYLCASSLDASGGTETQYFGPGTRLLVL.

Concerning this clone itself: Other DNA sequences of this sample code for an identical CDR3. The chain links TRBV5-1 to TRBJ1-2; D not resolved. Trimming removed 2 bases from V and 0 bases from J, with 8 bases in between. CDR3 length equals 14 residues. Germline lookup yields CDR1 SGHRS and CDR2 YFSETQ. This CDR3 reads CASSFGGSNYGYTF. The CDR3 bases are TGCGCCAGCAGCTTCGGAGGATCTAACTATGGCTACACCTTC.

The V and J genes are TRBV19 and TRBJ2-7, with 7 bases aligning to TRBD1. The ends lost 3 bases at V and 2 bases at J; junction bases unmatched: 4. The V gene's germline CDR1 is LNHDA and CDR2 SQIVND (reference sequence). The CDR3 sequence is 14 residues long. The CDR3 reads CASSIDRATYEQYF. As DNA, the CDR3 is TGTGCCAGTAGTATCGACAGGGCCACCTACGAGCAGTACTTC.

The rearrangement uses TRBV11-2 and TRBJ2-2; TRBD2 matches 7 bases. Germline assignment: CDR1 SGHAT and CDR2 FQNNGV. This CDR3 contains 16 residues. Trimming removed 1 base from V and 6 bases from J; junction bases left unmatched: 8. This CDR3 reads CASSLGGGAWSGELFF. In DNA form, the CDR3 reads TGTGCCAGCAGCTTAGGGGGGGGAGCATGGTCCGGGGAGCTGTTTTTT.

The genes are TRBV5-4 and TRBJ2-1, with 7 positions matching TRBD2. The length of the CDR3 is 13 residues. Germline V CDR1 and CDR2: SGHNT, YYREEE (reference sequence). J was trimmed by 6 bases and V by 2 bases; bases with no gene match: 2. As DNA, the CDR3 is TGTGCCAGCAGCTTTGGGGGGGGCAATGAGCAGTTCTTC. Residues: CASSFGGGNEQFF.

V gene TRBV28 combines with J gene TRBJ2-7, with 9 bases matching TRBD2. Trimming cost V 1 base and J 0 bases; bases outside gene matches: 10. CDR3 length equals 18 residues. CDR1 and CDR2 from the germline V gene are MDHEN and SYDVKM. Here the CDR3 reads CASSLLVAGGLISYEQYF. Here the CDR3 DNA reads TGTGCCAGCAGTTTATTAGTCGCGGGGGGGCTCATCTCCTACGAGCAGTACTTC.

As concerns this clone: The sample has other DNA sequences that encode this CDR3 too. V is TRBV6-1 and J is TRBJ2-1, with 8 bases aligning to TRBD1. Losses at the gene ends were 4 bases for V and 6 bases for J; bases not matched to a gene: 5. The CDR3 totals 14 residues. In germline, CDR1 is MNHNS, CDR2 SASEGT. CDR3 sequence (DNA): TGTGCCAGCAGTGGGCAAACAGGGGGCAATGAGCAGTTCTTC. Translation: CASSGQTGGNEQFF.

This clone was seen a few times. This rearrangement joins TRBV2 to TRBJ2-5, with D possibly matching TRBD1 (7 bases). Germline V gene data show CDR1 as SNHLY and CDR2 as FYNNEI. Deletions cut 6 bases from V and 5 bases from J, with 19 bases between. The length of the CDR3 is 15 residues. The CDR3 protein is CASRPSEQGRETQYF. DNA of the CDR3: TGTGCCAGCAGGCCGTCGGAACAGGGGAGGGAGACCCAGTACTTC.

The V and J genes are TRBV5-1 and TRBJ2-7; D call uncertain. The V end was cut by 1 base, the J end by 4 bases, with 9 bases between. The germline V gene has CDR1 SGHRS and CDR2 YFSETQ. The CDR3 runs to 13 residues. The chain's CDR3 is CASSLNGGYEQYF. The CDR3 bases are TGCGCCAGCAGCTTGAATGGCGGATACGAGCAGTACTTC.